This T cell receptor beta chain was identified during a study of T-cell memory formation after mild COVID-19. Details on this clonotype: Antigen specificity is unknown.

TCRdb reanalysed the 5' RACE reads using MiXCR and keeps one entry per CDR3 protein. The sample has about 470,000 distinct CDR3 sequences; approximately 25% are singletons. Whole-study results and caveats: Pre-infection memory showed some responding clones, and this suggested that cross-reactive memory joined.

Material for sequencing was PBMCs or a T cell subset sorted from them (not recorded which). The sequence was obtained from an adult woman who had mild COVID-19 (a few samples of this study predate the infection). Cell type and time point are not known.

CDR3 nucleotides: TGCAGTGCCCTTACAGGGTACTATGGCTACACCTTC. Translated, it gives CSALTGYYGYTF. This rearrangement joins TRBV20-1 to TRBJ1-2; possible D gene TRBD1, 6 bases. Germline V lookup: CDR1 DFQATT, CDR2 SNEGSKA (reference sequence). The CDR3 totals 12 residues. Trimming cost V 6 bases and J 3 bases, with 11 bases left between them.